This T cell receptor beta chain was retrieved from a study of response to subunit inactivated influenza vaccine. This clonotype came up a few times. TCRdb used MiXCR to reprocess the RT-PCR reads, holding one entry per CDR3 protein. The sample includes roughly 620,000 distinct CDR3 sequences, about 11% of them seen just once. This CDR3 is 16 amino acids long. The germline V gene encodes CDR1 MDHEN and CDR2 SYDVKM. The V gene end was trimmed by 6 bases and the J gene end by 3 bases; junction bases not matched to a gene: 6. These data were also reused for a study on T cells expressing NK-cell markers. From that report: Researchers built TCR beta cDNA using 5'RACE template switching with UMIs.

The chain is built from TRBV28 and TRBJ2-1; TRBD2 aligns across 12 bases. The receptor was isolated from a man aged 50 to 59 who received an inactivated influenza vaccine. Material: PBMCs from blood, obtained on the day of vaccination. CDR3 DNA: TGTGCCAGCAGCATGACTAGCGGGAGTGGCTACAATGAGCAGTTCTTC. Its protein product is CASSMTSGSGYNEQFF. Supplemented by reference TRBV28 and TRBJ2-1, the full variable domain reads DVKVTQSSRYLVKRTGEKVFLECVQDMDHENMFWYRQDPGLGLRLIYFSYDVKMKEKGDIPEGYSVSREKKERFSLILESASTNQTSMYLCASSMTSGSGYNEQFFGPGTRLTVL.